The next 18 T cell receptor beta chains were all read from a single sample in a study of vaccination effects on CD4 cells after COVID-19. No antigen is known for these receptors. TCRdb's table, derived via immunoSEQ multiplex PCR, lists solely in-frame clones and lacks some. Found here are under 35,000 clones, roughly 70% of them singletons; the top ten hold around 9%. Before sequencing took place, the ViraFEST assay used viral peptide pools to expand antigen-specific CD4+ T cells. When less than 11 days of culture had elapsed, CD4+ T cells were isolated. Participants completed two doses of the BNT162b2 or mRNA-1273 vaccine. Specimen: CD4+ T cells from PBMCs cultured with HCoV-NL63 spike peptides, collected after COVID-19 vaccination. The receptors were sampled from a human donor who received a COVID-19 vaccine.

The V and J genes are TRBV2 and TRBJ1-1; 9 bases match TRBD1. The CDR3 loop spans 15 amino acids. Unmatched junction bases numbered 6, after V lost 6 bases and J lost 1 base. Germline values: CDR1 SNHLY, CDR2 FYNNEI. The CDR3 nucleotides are TGTGCCAGCAGGGAACAGGGGGCGCGGAACACTGAAGCTTTCTTT. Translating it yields CASREQGARNTEAFF.

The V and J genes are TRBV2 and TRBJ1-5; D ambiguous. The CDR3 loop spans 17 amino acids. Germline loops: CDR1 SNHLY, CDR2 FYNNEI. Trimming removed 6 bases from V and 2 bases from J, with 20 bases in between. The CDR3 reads CASRRYPWTVGNQPQHF. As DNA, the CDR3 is TGTGCCAGCAGAAGATACCCTTGGACTGTTGGCAATCAGCCCCAGCATTTT.

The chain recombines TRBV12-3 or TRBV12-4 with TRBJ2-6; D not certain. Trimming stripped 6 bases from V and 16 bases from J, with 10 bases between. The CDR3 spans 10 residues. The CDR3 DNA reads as TGTGCCAGCAGCCAAGGCGTGCTGACTTTC. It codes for CASSQGVLTF.

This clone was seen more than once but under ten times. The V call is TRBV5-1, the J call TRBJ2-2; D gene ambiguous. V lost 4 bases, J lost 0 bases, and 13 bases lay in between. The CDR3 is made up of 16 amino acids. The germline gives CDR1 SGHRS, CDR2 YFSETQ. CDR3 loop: CASSQQYLTNTGELFF. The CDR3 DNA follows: TGCGCCAGCAGCCAGCAATACTTAACGAACACCGGGGAGCTGTTTTTT.

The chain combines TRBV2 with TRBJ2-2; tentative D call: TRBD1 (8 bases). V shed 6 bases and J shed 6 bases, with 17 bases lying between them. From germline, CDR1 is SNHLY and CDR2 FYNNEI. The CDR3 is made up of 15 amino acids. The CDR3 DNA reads TGTGCCAGCAGCACGGACAGGGCGGGAGCCGGGGAGCTGTTTTTT. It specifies CASSTDRAGAGELFF.

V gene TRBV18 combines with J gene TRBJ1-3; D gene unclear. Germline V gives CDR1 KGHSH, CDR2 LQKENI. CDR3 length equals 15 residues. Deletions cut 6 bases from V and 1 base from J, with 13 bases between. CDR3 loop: CASSPSVGSGNTIYF. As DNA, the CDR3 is TGTGCCAGCTCTCCCTCAGTCGGGTCTGGAAACACCATATATTTT. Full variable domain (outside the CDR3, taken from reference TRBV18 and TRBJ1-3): NAGVMQNPRHLVRRRGQEARLRCSPMKGHSHVYWYRQLPEEGLKFMVYLQKENIIDESGMPKERFSAEFPKEGPSILRIQQVVRGDSAAYFCASSPSVGSGNTIYFGEGSWLTVV.

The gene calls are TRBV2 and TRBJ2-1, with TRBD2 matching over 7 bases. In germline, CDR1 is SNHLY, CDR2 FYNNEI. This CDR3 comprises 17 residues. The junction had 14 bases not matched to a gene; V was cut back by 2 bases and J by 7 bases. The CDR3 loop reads CASSEINWEGMGNEQFF. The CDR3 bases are TGTGCCAGCAGTGAAATCAATTGGGAGGGGATGGGGAATGAGCAGTTCTTC.

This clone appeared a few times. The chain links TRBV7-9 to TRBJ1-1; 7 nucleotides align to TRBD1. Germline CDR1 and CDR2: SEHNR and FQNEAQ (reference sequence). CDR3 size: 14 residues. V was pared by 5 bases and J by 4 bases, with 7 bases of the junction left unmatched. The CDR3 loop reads CASSVSKGATEAFF. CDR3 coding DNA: TGTGCCAGCAGCGTATCAAAGGGGGCCACTGAAGCTTTCTTT. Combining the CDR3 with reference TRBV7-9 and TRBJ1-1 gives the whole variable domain DTGVSQNPRHKITKRGQNVTFRCDPISEHNRLYWYRQTLGQGPEFLTYFQNEAQLEKSRLLSDRFSAERPKGSFSTLEIQRTEQGDSAMYLCASSVSKGATEAFFGQGTRLTVV.

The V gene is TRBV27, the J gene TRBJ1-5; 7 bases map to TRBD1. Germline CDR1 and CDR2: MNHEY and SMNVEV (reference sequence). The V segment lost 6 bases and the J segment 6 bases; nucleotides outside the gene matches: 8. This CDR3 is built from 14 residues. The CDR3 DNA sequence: TGTGCCAGCAGCCCAGGACAGGTAGCTCAGCCCCAGCATTTT. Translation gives CASSPGQVAQPQHF.

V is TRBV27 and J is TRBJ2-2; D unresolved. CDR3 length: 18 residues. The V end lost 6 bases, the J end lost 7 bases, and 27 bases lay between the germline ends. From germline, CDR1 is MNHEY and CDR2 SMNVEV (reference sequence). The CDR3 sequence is CASSPQPGLSTTFGELFF. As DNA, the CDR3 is TGTGCCAGCAGCCCTCAACCCGGGCTAAGTACAACGTTCGGGGAGCTGTTTTTT.

CDR3 DNA sequence: TGTGCCAGCAGTTTAGGCGGGAGGGTAGAGACCCAGTACTTC. Encoded protein: CASSLGGRVETQYF. The chain couples TRBV2 to TRBJ2-5; the match to TRBD2 covers 9 bases. After removal of 5 bases from V and 4 bases from J, the junction contained 5 bases not matched to a gene. This CDR3 contains 14 residues. Germline CDR1 is SNHLY and CDR2 is FYNNEI.

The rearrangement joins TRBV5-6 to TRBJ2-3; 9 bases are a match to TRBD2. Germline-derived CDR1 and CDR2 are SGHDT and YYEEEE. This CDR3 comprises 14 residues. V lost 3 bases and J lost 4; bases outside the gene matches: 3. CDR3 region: CASSSVAGADTQYF. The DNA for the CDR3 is TGTGCCAGCAGCTCCGTAGCGGGAGCAGATACGCAGTATTTT. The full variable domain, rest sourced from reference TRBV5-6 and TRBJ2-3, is DAGVTQSPTHLIKTRGQQVTLRCSPKSGHDTVSWYQQALGQGPQFIFQYYEEEERQRGNFPDRFSGHQFPNYSSELNVNALLLGDSALYLCASSSVAGADTQYFGPGTRLTVL.

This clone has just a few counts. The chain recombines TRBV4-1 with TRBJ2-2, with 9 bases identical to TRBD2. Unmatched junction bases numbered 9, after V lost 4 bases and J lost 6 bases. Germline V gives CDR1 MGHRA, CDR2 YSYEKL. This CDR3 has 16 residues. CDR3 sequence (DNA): TGCGCCAGCAGCCCCCATAGCGGGAGTCCAGCCGGGGAGCTGTTTTTT. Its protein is CASSPHSGSPAGELFF.

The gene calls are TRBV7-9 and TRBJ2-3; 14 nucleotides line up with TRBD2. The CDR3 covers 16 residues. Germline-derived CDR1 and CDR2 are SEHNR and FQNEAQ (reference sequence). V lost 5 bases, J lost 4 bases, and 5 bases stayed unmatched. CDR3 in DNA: TGTGCCAGCAGCCCAAGGGGACTAGCGGGGGCAGATACGCAGTATTTT. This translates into CASSPRGLAGADTQYF. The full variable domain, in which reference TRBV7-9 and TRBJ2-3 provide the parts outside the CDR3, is DTGVSQNPRHKITKRGQNVTFRCDPISEHNRLYWYRQTLGQGPEFLTYFQNEAQLEKSRLLSDRFSAERPKGSFSTLEIQRTEQGDSAMYLCASSPRGLAGADTQYFGPGTRLTVL.

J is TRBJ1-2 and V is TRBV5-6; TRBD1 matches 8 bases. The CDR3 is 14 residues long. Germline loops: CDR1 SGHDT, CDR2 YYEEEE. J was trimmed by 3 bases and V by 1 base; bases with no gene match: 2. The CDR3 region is CASSLQGADYGYTF. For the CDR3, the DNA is TGTGCCAGCAGCTTGCAGGGGGCGGACTATGGCTACACCTTC.

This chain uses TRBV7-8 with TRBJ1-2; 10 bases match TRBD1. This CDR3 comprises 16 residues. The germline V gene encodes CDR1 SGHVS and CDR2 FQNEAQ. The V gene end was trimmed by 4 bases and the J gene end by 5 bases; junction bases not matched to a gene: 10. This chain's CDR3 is CASSSDLRTGGYGYTF. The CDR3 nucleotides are TGTGCCAGCAGCTCAGACCTTAGGACAGGGGGATATGGCTACACCTTC.

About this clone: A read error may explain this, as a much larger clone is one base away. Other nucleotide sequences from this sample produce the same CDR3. The CDR3 bases are TGTGCCAGCAGCTTAGACGAGTACAATGAGCAGTTCTTC. Encoded protein: CASSLDEYNEQFF. V usage is TRBV11-3 and J usage is TRBJ2-1, with D uncertain. V dropped 0 bases and J dropped 4 bases, with 4 bases sitting between them. The CDR3 consists of 13 residues. Germline-derived CDR1 and CDR2 are SGHNT and YENEEA.

In DNA, the CDR3 is TGTGCCAGCAGCGTAGTGTCGAAAAATGAGCAGTTCTTC. This sequence encodes CASSVVSKNEQFF. The chain recombines TRBV9 with TRBJ2-1; D unresolved. The CDR3 is 13 residues long. The germline V and J ends were trimmed by 0 bases and 7 bases, with 8 bases remaining between them. In germline, CDR1 is SGDLS, CDR2 YYNGEE.